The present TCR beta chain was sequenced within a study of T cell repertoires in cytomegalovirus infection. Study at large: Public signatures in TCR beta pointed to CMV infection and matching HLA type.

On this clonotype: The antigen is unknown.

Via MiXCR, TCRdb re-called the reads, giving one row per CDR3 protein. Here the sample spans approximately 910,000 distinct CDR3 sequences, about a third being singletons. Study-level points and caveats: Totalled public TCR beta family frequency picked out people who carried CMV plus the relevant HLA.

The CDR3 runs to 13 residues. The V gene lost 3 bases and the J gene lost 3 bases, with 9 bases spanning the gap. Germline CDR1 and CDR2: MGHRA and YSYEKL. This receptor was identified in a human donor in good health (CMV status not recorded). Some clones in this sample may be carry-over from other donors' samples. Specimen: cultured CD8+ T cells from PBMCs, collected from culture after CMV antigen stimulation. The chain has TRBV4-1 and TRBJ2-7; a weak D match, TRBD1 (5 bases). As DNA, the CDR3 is TGCGCCAGCAGCCAGGCTCAGGGCTACGAGCAGTACTTC. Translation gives CASSQAQGYEQYF.